A selection of T cell receptor beta chains follows, all from one sample in a study of identical twins. TCRdb called the 5' RACE reads again in MiXCR, with one record for every CDR3 protein. The sample contains approximately 490,000 distinct CDR3 sequences, around 22% of which appear only once. The data were also submitted as part of a second study, on yellow fever vaccine responses in identical twins.

Sequenced input: CD4+ T cells sorted from blood. The source is a woman under 30 in good health. Both conserved end residues are part of each CDR3. D genes are given only for firm matches. Clone size appears in some rows only: once, few, many, or a class for an expanded clone.

>TRBD1|few|TRBV27|TRBJ2-1
TGTGCCAGCAGTTTATTTGGACAGGGGTACAATGAGCAGTTCTTC
CASSLFGQGYNEQFF
>-|few|TRBV7-2|TRBJ2-5
TGTGCCAGCAGCTTAGGATCGTCTCTCCAGTACTTC
CASSLGSSLQYF
>TRBD1|few|TRBV5-1|TRBJ1-1
TGCGCCAGCAGCCTAAGGACAGGCGCGACCATGAACACTGAAGCTTTCTTT
CASSLRTGATMNTEAFF
>TRBD2|few|TRBV10-3|TRBJ2-1
TGTGCCATCAGTGAGTCCCGGGCCGGGGGGGCTGGTGAGCAGTTCTTC
CAISESRAGGAGEQFF
>TRBD1|-|TRBV10-3|TRBJ1-1
TGTGCCATCAGAAAAACAGGGGTCCTCACTGAAGCTTTCTTT
CAIRKTGVLTEAFF
>-|many|TRBV4-1|TRBJ2-3
TGCGCCAGCAGCCCAGCCACAGATACGCAGTATTTT
CASSPATDTQYF
>-|few|TRBV9|TRBJ2-5
TGTGCCAGCAGCGTAGCAGTGTTCTCAGAGACCCAGTACTTC
CASSVAVFSETQYF
>TRBD2|-|TRBV6-1|TRBJ2-1
TGTGCCAGCAGTCAAACTAGCGGGAGCTCCTCTGAGCAGTTCTTC
CASSQTSGSSSEQFF
>-|-|TRBV14|TRBJ2-1
TGTGCCAGCAGCCAAGCCCTAAGGAATGAGCAGTTCTTC
CASSQALRNEQFF
>TRBD2|once|TRBV7-2|TRBJ2-5
TGTGCCAGCAGCCCACCACTAGCGGAAGAGACCCAGTACTTC
CASSPPLAEETQYF
>TRBD2|-|TRBV7-9|TRBJ2-1
TGTGCCAGCAGCACAGAAGCGGGGAACTACAATGAGCAGTTCTTC
CASSTEAGNYNEQFF
>-|few|TRBV7-8|TRBJ2-7
TGTGCCAGCAGCTCGGTAATGGGCGAGCAGTACTTC
CASSSVMGEQYF
>-|few|TRBV7-3|TRBJ2-2
TGTGCCAGCAGCTTGGCACAGGGCGCCGGGGAGCTGTTTTTT
CASSLAQGAGELFF
>-|-|TRBV5-1|TRBJ2-1
TGCGCCAGCAGCTTCGCGTTCTACAATGAGCAGTTCTTC
CASSFAFYNEQFF
>-|-|TRBV25-1|TRBJ2-1
TGTGCCAGCAGTGAACCTCACACTAGCAATGAGCAGTTCTTC
CASSEPHTSNEQFF
>-|few|TRBV10-1|TRBJ1-1
TGCGCCAGCAGCAAGGTTAGGGGCCTGAACACTGAAGCTTTCTTT
CASSKVRGLNTEAFF
>-|few|TRBV25-1|TRBJ2-1
TGTGCCAGCAGTGGGACACCCACGGGTGAGCAGTTCTTC
CASSGTPTGEQFF
>-|-|TRBV7-8|TRBJ2-1
TGTGCCAGCAGCTTAGCCGCCGGCTATTACAATGAGCAGTTCTTC
CASSLAAGYYNEQFF
>TRBD2|-|TRBV15|TRBJ2-1
TGTGCCACCAGCAGAGGGACTAGCGGGGGTCCTAGCTCCTACAATGAGCAGTTCTTC
CATSRGTSGGPSSYNEQFF
>-|few|TRBV6-1|TRBJ2-7
TGTGCCAGCAGTGACAGGGTTGGGCAGTACTTC
CASSDRVGQYF
>-|-|TRBV7-6|TRBJ2-7
TGTGCCAGCAGCGACAGCCGAACCTACGAGCAGTACTTC
CASSDSRTYEQYF
>TRBD1|-|TRBV12-3/TRBV12-4|TRBJ2-2
TGTGCCAGCAGTTCAACCGGGACAGGGAACACCGGGGAGCTGTTTTTT
CASSSTGTGNTGELFF
>-|many|TRBV20-1|TRBJ2-2
TGCAGTGCTAGAGTCGGAGGGGACCCCACCGGGGAGCTGTTTTTT
CSARVGGDPTGELFF
>-|-|TRBV10-3|TRBJ2-6
TGTGCCATCACCGAAGGGGATGGGGCCAACGTCCTGACTTTC
CAITEGDGANVLTF
>-|few|TRBV29-1|TRBJ1-1
TGCAGCGTACAGGGTGGGGGCACTGAAGCTTTCTTT
CSVQGGGTEAFF
>-|-|TRBV12-3/TRBV12-4|TRBJ1-5
TGTGCCAGCAGTTTTAAATTGGGGTGGAATCAGCCCCAGCATTTT
CASSFKLGWNQPQHF
>-|many|TRBV12-3/TRBV12-4|TRBJ2-7
TGTGCCAGCAGCCTGACTGGTAGCTCCTACGAGCAGTACTTC
CASSLTGSSYEQYF
>-|-|TRBV5-1|TRBJ2-1
TGCGCCAGCAGATCACAAGGGCGGAATGAGCAGTTCTTC
CASRSQGRNEQFF
>TRBD2|-|TRBV2|TRBJ2-5
TGTGCCAGCAGCGGGACTAGCGGGTACCAAGAGACCCAGTACTTC
CASSGTSGYQETQYF
>TRBD2|-|TRBV12-3/TRBV12-4|TRBJ2-3
TGTGCCAGCAACTCTCGTGGACTAGTGGCAGATACGCAGTATTTT
CASNSRGLVADTQYF
>TRBD1|few|TRBV7-8|TRBJ1-3
TGTGCCAGCAGCATCCGACAGGGGAGAGGAAACACCATATATTTT
CASSIRQGRGNTIYF
>TRBD2|many|TRBV7-9|TRBJ2-1
TGTGCCAGCAGCCGGGGACTAGCGGAGAACTACAATGAGCAGTTCTTC
CASSRGLAENYNEQFF
>TRBD2|few|TRBV12-3/TRBV12-4|TRBJ2-1
TGTGCCAGCAGTGCTAGCGGGGTGGGTTACAATGAGCAGTTATTC
CASSASGVGYNEQLF
>TRBD2|-|TRBV6-2/TRBV6-3|TRBJ2-5
TGTGCCAGCAGTTACTCGACCGAACTAGCGGGGGACCTAGGGACCCAGTACTTC
CASSYSTELAGDLGTQYF
>TRBD1|-|TRBV12-3/TRBV12-4|TRBJ1-5
TGTGCCAGCAGCCTCCAGGGGACAGGCAATCAGCCCCAGCATTTT
CASSLQGTGNQPQHF
>-|few|TRBV5-1|TRBJ1-3
TGCGCCAGCAGCTTGGGGGATTCAGGGGCCTCTGGAAACACCATATATTTT
CASSLGDSGASGNTIYF
>-|few|TRBV14|TRBJ1-1
TGTGCCAGCAGTCGTTTCAGGGAGAACACTGAAGCTTTCTTT
CASSRFRENTEAFF